One sample yielded the 20 T cell receptor beta chains listed below, sequenced in a study of vaccination and CD4 T cells after COVID-19. Treatment meaning: approximately 9-day PBMC culture with coronavirus spike peptide pools or control peptides (ViraFEST assay). These receptors lack a known antigen. Cultured CD4+ T-cell DNA underwent Oncomine TCR Beta short-read sequencing. TCRdb re-derived calls from the PCR reads in MiXCR, one entry per CDR3 protein. The top ten hold approximately 20% of the sample, which has some 20,000 distinct CDR3 sequences, 40% to 50% seen once. The material sequenced was CD4+ T cells from blood, cultured in vitro, taken before SARS-CoV-2 vaccination. The receptor source for this set is a human donor who received a COVID-19 vaccine.

This clonotype was found a few times. The chain combines TRBV6-1 with TRBJ1-5; 8 bases are shared with TRBD1. CDR3 length equals 14 residues. CDR1 and CDR2 from the germline V gene are MNHNS and SASEGT. V was pared by 7 bases and J by 5 bases, with 7 bases of the junction left unmatched. CDR3 residues: CASTRTGLDQPQHF. The CDR3 DNA sequence: TGTGCCAGCACCAGGACAGGGTTGGATCAGCCCCAGCATTTT.

The chain carries TRBV7-9 and TRBJ2-5; 8 nucleotides align to TRBD1. Germline V CDR1 and CDR2: SEHNR, FQNEAQ (reference sequence). Trimming took 5 bases from V and 5 from J; bases not matched to a gene: 7. The CDR3 is 14 amino acids. The DNA for the CDR3 is TGTGCCAGCAGCACCCGACAGGGGCGGGAGACCCAGTACTTC. Its protein is CASSTRQGRETQYF.

V and J are TRBV7-2 and TRBJ2-3; no definite D call. Germline CDR1 is SGHTA and CDR2 is FQGNSA. The CDR3 is made up of 13 amino acids. The ends were cut back, 1 base at V and 0 bases at J, with 2 bases in the middle. The CDR3 reads CASSLESTDTQYF. Written as DNA, the CDR3 is TGTGCCAGCAGCTTAGAGAGCACAGATACGCAGTATTTT.

By share, this clonotype ranks as medium-sized. The rearrangement links TRBV20-1 to TRBJ1-1; 7 bases are a match to TRBD1. The CDR3 has 14 residues. Germline loops: CDR1 DFQATT, CDR2 SNEGSKA (reference sequence). V was pared by 0 bases and J by 2 bases, with 3 bases of the junction left unmatched. The CDR3: CSARDQGGNTEAFF. The CDR3 nucleotides read TGCAGTGCTAGAGATCAGGGGGGAAACACTGAAGCTTTCTTT.

In this sample, this clonotype turned up a few times. This chain connects TRBV12-3 or TRBV12-4 to TRBJ2-5; 7 bases match TRBD2. The CDR3 contains 19 residues. Unmatched junction bases numbered 22, after V lost 5 bases and J lost 4 bases. CDR3 coding DNA: TGTGCCAGCAGTCCCCGTCACGCTGTGACTAGCCGTCGGGTAGAGACCCAGTACTTC. This translates into CASSPRHAVTSRRVETQYF.

The rearrangement uses TRBV2 and TRBJ2-1; the match to TRBD1 covers 9 bases. CDR1 and CDR2 (germline): SNHLY, FYNNEI. The CDR3 runs 16 residues. V lost 7 bases and J lost 9; bases outside the gene matches: 16. The CDR3 loop reads CASTLYRDRALGEQFF. Written as DNA, the CDR3 is TGTGCCAGCACTCTATACCGGGACAGGGCTCTGGGTGAGCAGTTCTTC.

The rearrangement links TRBV19 to TRBJ1-6; D is ambiguous. Germline lookup yields CDR1 LNHDA and CDR2 SQIVND (reference sequence). V was pared by 3 bases and J by 5 bases, with 14 bases between. The CDR3 extends over 16 amino acids. CDR3 residues: CASSIGEMTHNSPLHF. CDR3 nucleotide sequence: TGTGCCAGTAGTATCGGGGAGATGACCCATAATTCACCCCTCCACTTT.

The CDR3 spells CASSLEKFGFYGYTF. CDR3 nucleotides: TGTGCCAGCAGCTTAGAAAAGTTCGGTTTCTACGGCTACACCTTC. The chain links TRBV5-4 to TRBJ1-2, with D unclear. V lost 2 bases, J lost 8 bases, and 19 bases lay in between. Germline assignment: CDR1 SGHNT and CDR2 YYREEE (reference sequence). This CDR3 comprises 15 residues.

This clonotype was seen more than once but under ten times. The CDR3: CASSDPGMNTEAFF. The DNA of the CDR3 is TGTGCCAGCAGTGACCCGGGGATGAACACTGAAGCTTTCTTT. The chain has TRBV6-1 and TRBJ1-1; D not certain. Per germline, CDR1 MNHNS and CDR2 SASEGT. Trimming took 3 bases from V and 0 from J, leaving 8 bases between them. The CDR3 is 14 residues long.

DNA of the CDR3: TGTGCTAGTGGTTTGTACCCCGGGACATCAAACTATGGCTACACCTTC. Its protein product is CASGLYPGTSNYGYTF. This chain links TRBV12-5 with TRBJ1-2; D is perhaps TRBD1 (6 bases). CDR1 and CDR2 from the germline V gene are LGHNT and FRNRAP. The germline V and J ends were trimmed by 2 bases and 2 bases, with 15 bases remaining between them. There are 16 residues in the CDR3.

Here the CDR3 DNA reads TGTGCCAGCAGTGAAATGGTGGCACCCCTCCACTTT. It yields the protein CASSEMVAPLHF. This sequence joins TRBV2 and TRBJ1-6, with D unresolved. The CDR3 consists of 12 residues. Per the germline V gene, CDR1 is SNHLY and CDR2 is FYNNEI. Trimming stripped 2 bases from V and 11 bases from J, with 7 bases between.

The chain couples TRBV5-1 to TRBJ1-1; a possible D gene is TRBD1 (5 bases). CDR1 is SGHRS, CDR2 YFSETQ, per germline. This CDR3 spans 15 amino acids. The V gene lost 4 bases and the J gene lost 0 bases, with 13 bases spanning the gap. CDR3 sequence: CASSASQAMNTEAFF. Written as DNA, the CDR3 is TGCGCCAGCAGCGCCTCACAGGCCATGAACACTGAAGCTTTCTTT.

The rearrangement links TRBV7-8 to TRBJ2-3; tentative D call: TRBD2 (5 bases). Trimming pared 8 bases from V and 3 bases from J, leaving 9 bases between. CDR3 length equals 12 residues. Germline V gene sequence: CDR1 SGHVS, CDR2 FQNEAQ. This CDR3 reads CASGRDTDTQYF. CDR3 DNA sequence: TGTGCCAGCGGCCGGGATACAGATACGCAGTATTTT.

This clonotype came up a few times. This chain links TRBV6-1 with TRBJ2-3; 9 nucleotides match TRBD2. The CDR3 has 14 residues. Trimming at V came to 7 bases and at J to 4 bases, leaving 6 bases not matched to a gene. CDR1 MNHNS and CDR2 SASEGT come from the germline V gene. CDR3 residues: CASTLAGGADTQYF. The CDR3 bases are TGTGCCAGCACTTTGGCGGGGGGGGCAGATACGCAGTATTTT.

The gene calls are TRBV5-1 and TRBJ2-7; 9 bases are a match to TRBD1. Germline lookup yields CDR1 SGHRS and CDR2 YFSETQ. V dropped 3 bases and J dropped 1; count of bases not matched to a gene: 8. The CDR3 consists of 16 residues. The CDR3 here is CASSSGPGTGSYEQYF. The DNA of the CDR3 is TGCGCCAGCAGCTCAGGCCCGGGGACAGGGTCCTACGAGCAGTACTTC.

This clonotype showed up just a few times. The chain joins TRBV19 to TRBJ2-1; 9 bases agree with TRBD1. This CDR3 is built from 15 residues. CDR1 is LNHDA, CDR2 SQIVND, per germline (reference sequence). V was pared by 8 bases and J by 5 bases, with 10 bases of the junction left unmatched. In DNA form, the CDR3 reads TGTGCCAGTCGACAAACAGGGGGCGGCCACAATGAGCAGTTCTTC. It encodes CASRQTGGGHNEQFF. Drawing the rest from reference TRBV19 and TRBJ2-1, the complete variable domain is DGGITQSPKYLFRKEGQNVTLSCEQNLNHDAMYWYRQDPGQGLRLIYYSQIVNDFQKGDIAEGYSVSREKKESFPLTVTSAQKNPTAFYLCASRQTGGGHNEQFFGPGTRLTVL.

Comments on this clonotype: The junction and the germline gene differ at one end; a read error may be behind it. V and J are TRBV2 and TRBJ1-1, with D possibly being TRBD1 (5 bases). The CDR3 sequence is 15 residues long. Germline CDR1 SNHLY, CDR2 FYNNEI. The CDR3 is CASRGEAGTNSEAFF. CDR3 nucleotides: TGTGCCAGCAGGGGCGAGGCGGGGACGAACTCTGAAGCTTTCTTT.

V and J are TRBV19 and TRBJ1-6; D gene ambiguous. Per the germline V gene, CDR1 is LNHDA and CDR2 is SQIVND (reference sequence). The length of the CDR3 is 14 residues. The V gene lost 6 bases and the J gene lost 10 bases, with 16 bases spanning the gap. CDR3 in DNA: TGTGCCAGTAGACAGACCTCCGAGGGATCACCCCTCCACTTT. It is translated as CASRQTSEGSPLHF.

This chain connects TRBV7-9 to TRBJ1-2; the D gene is possibly TRBD1 (6 bases). Germline CDR1 SEHNR, CDR2 FQNEAQ (reference sequence). V gave up 5 bases and J gave up 6 bases, with 25 bases separating them. This CDR3 comprises 17 residues. CDR3 sequence: CASSSTGLGETRHGYTF. CDR3 nucleotide sequence: TGTGCCAGCAGCAGTACAGGGCTGGGTGAGACTAGGCATGGCTACACCTTC.

The chain joins TRBV28 to TRBJ2-7; TRBD1 aligns across 9 bases. Germline trimming cut 4 bases from V and 0 bases from J; bases unmatched to any gene: 7. CDR1 is MDHEN and CDR2 is SYDVKM in the germline V gene. The CDR3 has 16 residues. This CDR3 reads CASSSGDRAGSYEQYF. CDR3 coding DNA: TGTGCCAGCAGTTCCGGGGACAGGGCAGGCTCCTACGAGCAGTACTTC. Using reference TRBV28 and TRBJ2-7 for the parts outside the CDR3, the full variable domain is DVKVTQSSRYLVKRTGEKVFLECVQDMDHENMFWYRQDPGLGLRLIYFSYDVKMKEKGDIPEGYSVSREKKERFSLILESASTNQTSMYLCASSSGDRAGSYEQYFGPGTRLTVT.